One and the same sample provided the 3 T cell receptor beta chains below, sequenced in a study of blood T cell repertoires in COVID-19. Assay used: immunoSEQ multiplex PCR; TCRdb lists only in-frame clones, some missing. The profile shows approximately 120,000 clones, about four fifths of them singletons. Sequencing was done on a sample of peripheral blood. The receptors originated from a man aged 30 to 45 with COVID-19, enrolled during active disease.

CDR3 region: CASSVKRSTDTQYF. CDR3 DNA: TGTGCCAGCAGCGTAAAAAGGAGTACAGATACGCAGTATTTT. The chain carries TRBV9 and TRBJ2-3; D is ambiguous. Per germline, CDR1 SGDLS and CDR2 YYNGEE. The CDR3 extends over 14 amino acids. The V and J ends lost 1 base and 3 bases respectively, with 9 bases between them.

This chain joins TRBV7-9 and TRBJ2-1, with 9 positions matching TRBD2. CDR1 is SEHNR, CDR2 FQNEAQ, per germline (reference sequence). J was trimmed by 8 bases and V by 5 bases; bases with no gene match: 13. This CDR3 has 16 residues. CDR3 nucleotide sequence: TGTGCCAGCAGCCATCTAATAGCGGGAGCGTCCCATGAGCAGTTCTTC. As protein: CASSHLIAGASHEQFF.

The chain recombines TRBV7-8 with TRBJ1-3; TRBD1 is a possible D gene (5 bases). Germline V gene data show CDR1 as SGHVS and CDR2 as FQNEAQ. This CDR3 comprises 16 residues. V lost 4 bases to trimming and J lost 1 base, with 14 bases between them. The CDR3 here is CASSSPFGGSGNTIYF. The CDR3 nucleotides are TGTGCCAGCAGCTCTCCCTTCGGGGGTTCTGGAAACACCATATATTTT. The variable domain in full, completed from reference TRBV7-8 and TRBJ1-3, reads GAGVSQSPRYKVAKRGQDVALRCDPISGHVSLFWYQQALGQGPEFLTYFQNEAQLDKSGLPSDRFFAERPEGSVSTLKIQRTQQEDSAVYLCASSSPFGGSGNTIYFGEGSWLTVV.